These T cell receptor beta chains were read from a single sample in a study of CD8 T cells in Susac syndrome. One entry per CDR3 protein, called by TCRdb with MiXCR from the immunoSEQ multiplex PCR reads. In the table there are about 81,000 distinct CDR3 sequences, about 94% of which are singletons. The material sequenced was CD8+ T cells from PBMCs. The receptors come from a human donor with Susac syndrome. Both conserved end residues are part of each CDR3. Fields, in order: J gene, D gene, V gene, CDR3 protein, CDR3 DNA. The D gene is left open where the match is weak.

J: TRBJ1-1; D: TRBD1; V: TRBV29-1; CDR3: CRTVEGANTEAFF; DNA: TGCAGAACCGTAGAGGGGGCTAACACTGAAGCTTTCTTT
J: TRBJ2-2; D: NA; V: TRBV25-1; CDR3: CASSDEGPLTGELFF; DNA: TGTGCCAGCAGTGACGAGGGCCCTCTAACCGGGGAGCTGTTTTTT
J: TRBJ2-7; D: NA; V: TRBV20-1; CDR3: CSATQDPVYEQYF; DNA: TGCAGTGCTACACAGGATCCAGTCTACGAGCAGTACTTC
J: TRBJ1-4; D: TRBD1; V: TRBV28; CDR3: CASILNFDRVDEKLFF; DNA: TGTGCCAGCATTTTAAACTTCGACAGGGTAGATGAAAAACTGTTTTTT
J: TRBJ2-5; D: TRBD2; V: TRBV27; CDR3: CASSLITSGLETQYF; DNA: TGTGCCAGCAGTTTAATTACTAGCGGGTTAGAGACCCAGTACTTC
J: TRBJ2-1; D: NA; V: TRBV11-2; CDR3: CASSFEGSVEQFF; DNA: TGTGCCAGCAGCTTCGAGGGTTCGGTTGAGCAGTTCTTC
J: TRBJ2-7; D: NA; V: TRBV3-1; CDR3: CASSHIGGAYSYEQYF; DNA: TGTGCCAGCAGCCATATTGGGGGGGCCTACTCCTACGAGCAGTACTTC
J: TRBJ2-7; D: TRBD1; V: TRBV4-2; CDR3: CASSQDSGTGSSYEQYF; DNA: TGTGCCAGCAGCCAAGATTCCGGGACAGGGAGCTCCTACGAGCAGTACTTC
J: TRBJ1-3; D: NA; V: TRBV9; CDR3: CASSVDSSSGNTIYF; DNA: TGTGCCAGCAGCGTTGACAGCAGCTCTGGAAACACCATATATTTT
J: TRBJ2-1; D: TRBD2; V: TRBV5-1; CDR3: CASSKKTSGSYNEQFF; DNA: TGCGCCAGCAGCAAGAAGACTAGCGGGTCCTACAATGAGCAGTTCTTC
J: TRBJ2-7; D: NA; V: TRBV7-8; CDR3: CASSYGRDPAWYEQYF; DNA: TGTGCCAGCAGCTATGGACGGGACCCCGCTTGGTACGAGCAGTACTTC
J: TRBJ2-1; D: NA; V: TRBV28; CDR3: CASTFTGKQSEQFF; DNA: TGTGCCAGCACCTTTACAGGGAAGCAATCTGAGCAGTTCTTC
J: TRBJ2-3; D: TRBD1; V: TRBV20-1; CDR3: CSGFADRGTDTQYF; DNA: TGCAGTGGGTTCGCGGACAGGGGCACAGATACGCAGTATTTT
J: TRBJ2-1; D: TRBD2; V: TRBV15; CDR3: CATSSNSGMYEQFF; DNA: TGTGCCACCAGCAGCAATAGCGGGATGTATGAGCAGTTCTTC
J: TRBJ2-2; D: NA; V: TRBV12-5; CDR3: CASGNLGELFF; DNA: TGTGCTAGTGGGAATCTGGGGGAGCTGTTTTTT
J: TRBJ2-7; D: NA; V: TRBV3-1; CDR3: CASSRDSGHDAYGQYF; DNA: TGTGCCAGCAGCCGGGATTCGGGACACGACGCCTACGGGCAGTACTTC